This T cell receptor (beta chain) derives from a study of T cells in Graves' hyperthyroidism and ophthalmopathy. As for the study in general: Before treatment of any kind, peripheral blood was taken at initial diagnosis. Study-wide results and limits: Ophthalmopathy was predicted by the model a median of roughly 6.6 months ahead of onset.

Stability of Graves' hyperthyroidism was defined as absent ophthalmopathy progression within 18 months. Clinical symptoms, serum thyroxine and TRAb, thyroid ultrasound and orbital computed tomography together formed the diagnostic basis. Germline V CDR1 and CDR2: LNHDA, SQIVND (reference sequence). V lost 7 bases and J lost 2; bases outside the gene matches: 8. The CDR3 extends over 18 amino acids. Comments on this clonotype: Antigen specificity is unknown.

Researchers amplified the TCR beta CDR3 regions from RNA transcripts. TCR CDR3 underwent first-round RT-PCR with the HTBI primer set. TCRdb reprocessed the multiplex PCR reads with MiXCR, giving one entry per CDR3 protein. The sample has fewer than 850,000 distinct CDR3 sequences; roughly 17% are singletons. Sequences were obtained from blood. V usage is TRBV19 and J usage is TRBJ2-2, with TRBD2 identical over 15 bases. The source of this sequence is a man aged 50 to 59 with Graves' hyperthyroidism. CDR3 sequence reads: CASTRTSGRAINTGELFF. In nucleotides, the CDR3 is TGTGCCAGTACCCGGACTAGCGGGAGGGCCATAAACACCGGGGAGCTGTTTTTT.